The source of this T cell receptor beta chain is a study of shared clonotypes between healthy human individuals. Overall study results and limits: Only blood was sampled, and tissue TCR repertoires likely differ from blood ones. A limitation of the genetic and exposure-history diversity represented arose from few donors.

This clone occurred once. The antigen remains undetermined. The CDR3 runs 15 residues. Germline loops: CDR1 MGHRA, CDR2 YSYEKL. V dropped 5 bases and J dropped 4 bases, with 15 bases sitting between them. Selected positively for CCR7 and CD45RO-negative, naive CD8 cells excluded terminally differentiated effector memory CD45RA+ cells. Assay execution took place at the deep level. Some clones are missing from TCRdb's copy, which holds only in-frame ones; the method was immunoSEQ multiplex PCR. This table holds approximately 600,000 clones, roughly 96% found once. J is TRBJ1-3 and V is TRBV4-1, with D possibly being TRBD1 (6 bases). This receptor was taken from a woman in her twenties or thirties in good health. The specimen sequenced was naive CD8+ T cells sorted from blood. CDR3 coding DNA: TGCGCCAGCAGCGAAACAGGGTACGCGGGAAACACCATATATTTT. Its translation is CASSETGYAGNTIYF.